This T cell receptor beta chain was retrieved from a study of identical twins. About this clonotype itself: What it binds is unknown.

TCRdb analysed the 5' RACE reads with MiXCR anew, one entry per CDR3 protein. The sample lists under 1 million distinct CDR3 sequences; around 12% were seen once. Study-wide results and caveats: Cross-sectional statistics, not tracking of the same donors, supported the conclusions. Excess twin sharing in beta out-of-frame sequences was weaker. Insertions ran lower in abundant cord blood beta clonotypes, though not in memory repertoires.

In addition, the sample was reused for a study of yellow fever vaccine responses in identical twins.

Source material: PBMCs. This clonotype was sampled from a woman under 30 in good health.

The CDR3 DNA sequence: TGCAGCGTCCTAAGCGGGAGGGCCAGGGGCAATGAGCAGTTCTTC. As protein: CSVLSGRARGNEQFF. The J gene is TRBJ2-1, the V gene TRBV29-1; 10 bases agree with TRBD2. The V segment lost 6 bases and the J segment 6 bases; nucleotides outside the gene matches: 11. The length of the CDR3 is 15 residues. Germline loops: CDR1 SQVTM, CDR2 ANQGSEA.